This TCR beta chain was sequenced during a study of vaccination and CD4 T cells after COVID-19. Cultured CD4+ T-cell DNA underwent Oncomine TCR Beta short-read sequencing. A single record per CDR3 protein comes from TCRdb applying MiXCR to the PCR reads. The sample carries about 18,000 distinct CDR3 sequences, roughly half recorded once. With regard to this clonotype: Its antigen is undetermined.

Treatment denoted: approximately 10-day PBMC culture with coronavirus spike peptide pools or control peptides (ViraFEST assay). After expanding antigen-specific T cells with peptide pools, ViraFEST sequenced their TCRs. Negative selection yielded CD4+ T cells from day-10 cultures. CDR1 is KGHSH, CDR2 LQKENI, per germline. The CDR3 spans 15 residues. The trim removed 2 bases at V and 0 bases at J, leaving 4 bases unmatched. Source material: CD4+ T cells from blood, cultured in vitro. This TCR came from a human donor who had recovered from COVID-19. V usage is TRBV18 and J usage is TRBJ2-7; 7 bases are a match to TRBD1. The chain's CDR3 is CASSPGQVSSYEQYF. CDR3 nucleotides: TGTGCCAGCTCACCAGGACAGGTGAGCTCCTACGAGCAGTACTTC.